These 3 T cell receptor beta chains were all obtained from the same sample, sequenced in a study of CD8 T cells in ankylosing spondylitis. Findings and caveats of the study: In ankylosing spondylitis blood, a motif of roughly eight highly homologous TCR beta variants appeared characteristic.

MiXCR, applied by TCRdb to the 5' RACE reads, yields one record per CDR3 protein. Of under 950,000 distinct CDR3 sequences listed, around 20% were seen once; the top ten hold under 20%. No antigen has been identified for these receptors. The sequenced sample consisted of blood, either unsorted or a sorted T cell fraction (not recorded which). The receptor source for this set is a male donor with ankylosing spondylitis.

This clonotype came up a few times. The genes are TRBV5-1 and TRBJ2-7; TRBD2 matches at 11 bases. After removal of 3 bases from V and 3 bases from J, the junction contained 5 bases not matched to a gene. This CDR3 has 15 amino acids. Germline CDR1 is SGHRS and CDR2 is YFSETQ. CDR3 residues: CASSSIAGGYYEQYF. CDR3 in DNA: TGCGCCAGCAGCTCCATAGCGGGAGGGTACTACGAGCAGTACTTC.

This clonotype was detected only a few times. J is TRBJ1-1 and V is TRBV19, with D perhaps matching TRBD1 (5 bases). Trimming left V 1 base short and J 0 bases short, with 9 bases between. Germline V gives CDR1 LNHDA, CDR2 SQIVND (reference sequence). CDR3 length: 15 amino acids. Written as DNA, the CDR3 is TGTGCCAGTAGTATAGTTAAGGGGTTGAACACTGAAGCTTTCTTT. Residues: CASSIVKGLNTEAFF.

The chain is built from TRBV18 and TRBJ1-5, with D maybe TRBD1 (5 bases). The V gene's germline CDR1 is KGHSH and CDR2 LQKENI. Trimming removed 2 bases from V and 4 bases from J, with 9 bases in between. The CDR3 sequence is 14 residues long. The CDR3 nucleotides read TGTGCCAGCTCACCAAGCAGGGATAATCAGCCCCAGCATTTT. Its protein product is CASSPSRDNQPQHF.